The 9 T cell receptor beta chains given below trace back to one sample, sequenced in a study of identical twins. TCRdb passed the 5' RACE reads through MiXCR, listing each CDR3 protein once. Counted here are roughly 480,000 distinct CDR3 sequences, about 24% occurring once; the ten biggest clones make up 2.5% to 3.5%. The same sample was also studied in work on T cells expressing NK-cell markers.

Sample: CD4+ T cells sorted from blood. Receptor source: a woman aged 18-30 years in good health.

The CDR3 nucleotides read TGTGCCAGCAGCTTGGAGTCGGCTTCCTACAATGAGCAGTTCTTC. Translated, it gives CASSLESASYNEQFF. J is TRBJ2-1 and V is TRBV5-5; D remains unclear. The V end lost 0 bases, the J end lost 1 base, and 8 bases lay between the germline ends. Germline CDR1 reads SGHKS; CDR2 reads YYEKEE (reference sequence). CDR3 length: 15 residues.

The CDR3 sequence is CASTVCVASYNEQFF. DNA of the CDR3: TGTGCCAGCACCGTCTGCGTGGCTTCCTACAATGAGCAGTTCTTC. The rearrangement uses TRBV7-2 and TRBJ2-1, with D unclear. CDR1 SGHTA and CDR2 FQGNSA come from the germline V gene. The CDR3 sequence is 15 residues long. Trimming took 7 bases from V and 1 from J, leaving 14 bases between them.

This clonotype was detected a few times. The CDR3 sequence is CSAPWTGVGTEAFF. CDR3 in DNA: TGCAGTGCCCCGTGGACAGGGGTGGGCACTGAAGCTTTCTTT. The rearrangement uses TRBV20-1 and TRBJ1-1; 9 bases are shared with TRBD1. Trimming cost V 6 bases and J 4 bases; bases outside gene matches: 9. The germline gives CDR1 DFQATT, CDR2 SNEGSKA (reference sequence). CDR3 length: 14 amino acids.

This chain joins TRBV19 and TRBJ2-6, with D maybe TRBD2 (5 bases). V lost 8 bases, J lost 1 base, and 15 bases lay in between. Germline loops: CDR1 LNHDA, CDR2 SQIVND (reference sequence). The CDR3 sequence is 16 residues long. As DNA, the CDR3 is TGTGCCAGTGGCCTAGCAGGAAGGTCTGGGGCCAACGTCCTGACTTTC. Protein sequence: CASGLAGRSGANVLTF.

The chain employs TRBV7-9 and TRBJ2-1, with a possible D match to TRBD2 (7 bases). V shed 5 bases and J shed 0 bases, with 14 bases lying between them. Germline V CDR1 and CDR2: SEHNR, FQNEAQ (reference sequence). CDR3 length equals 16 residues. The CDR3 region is CASSGGGRGSYNEQFF. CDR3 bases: TGTGCCAGCAGCGGAGGGGGGAGGGGCTCCTACAATGAGCAGTTCTTC.

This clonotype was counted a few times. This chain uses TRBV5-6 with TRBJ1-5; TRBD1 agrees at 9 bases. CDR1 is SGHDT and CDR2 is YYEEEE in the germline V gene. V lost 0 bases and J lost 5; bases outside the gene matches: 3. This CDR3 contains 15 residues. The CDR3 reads CASSLGTGVDQPQHF. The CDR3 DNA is TGTGCCAGCAGCTTGGGGACAGGGGTGGATCAGCCCCAGCATTTT.

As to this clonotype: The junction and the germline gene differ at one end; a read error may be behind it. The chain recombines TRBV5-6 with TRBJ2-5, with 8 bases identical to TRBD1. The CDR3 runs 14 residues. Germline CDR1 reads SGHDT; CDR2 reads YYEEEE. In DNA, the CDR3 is TGTGCCAGCAGTCGGGACAGGAGAGGAGAGACCAAGTACTTC. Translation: CASSRDRRGETKYF.

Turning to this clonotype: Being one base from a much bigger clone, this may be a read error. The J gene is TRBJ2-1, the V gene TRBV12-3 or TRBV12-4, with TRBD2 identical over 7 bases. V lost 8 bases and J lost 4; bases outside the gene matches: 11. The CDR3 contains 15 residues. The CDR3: CASYEAGFGYNEQFF. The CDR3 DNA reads TGTGCCAGCTACGAAGCGGGATTCGGTTACAATGAGCAGTTCTTC.

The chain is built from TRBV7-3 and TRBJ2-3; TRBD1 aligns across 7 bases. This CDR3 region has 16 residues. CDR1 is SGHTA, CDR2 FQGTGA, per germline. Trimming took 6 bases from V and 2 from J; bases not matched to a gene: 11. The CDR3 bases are TGTGCCAGCAGTTTGTCCGGGACAGACTCCACAGATACGCAGTATTTT. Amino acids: CASSLSGTDSTDTQYF.